These 16 T cell receptor beta chains came from one sample sequenced in a study of regulatory T cells in long-lasting Graves disease. Specified time point: newly diagnosed GD, antithyroid drugs for less than 3 months. PBMC RNA was the source of the TCR library. Construction of TCR beta libraries relied on iRepertoire HTBI primers and on Arm-PCR targeting CDR3 regions. TCRdb processed the multiplex PCR reads anew with MiXCR; each CDR3 protein has one entry. Of approximately 300,000 distinct CDR3 sequences listed, under 20% are singletons. The sequenced sample was peripheral blood mononuclear cells (PBMCs), obtained at new diagnosis, from a patient treated with antithyroid drugs. These receptor sequences come from a female donor with Graves disease.

This clonotype was found a few times. The chain is built from TRBV6-2 or TRBV6-3 and TRBJ2-3, with 9 nucleotides matching TRBD2. Germline V CDR1 and CDR2: MNHEY, SVGEGT. V lost 6 bases, J lost 5 bases, and 3 bases stayed unmatched. This CDR3 comprises 13 residues. The CDR3 here is CASRREGQDTQYF. The CDR3 region has the DNA TGTGCCAGCAGGCGGGAGGGCCAAGATACGCAGTATTTT.

The sample holds one count of this clonotype. The V gene is TRBV18, the J gene TRBJ2-1; D ambiguous. In germline, CDR1 is KGHSH, CDR2 LQKENI. This CDR3 is built from 14 residues. Trimming removed 3 bases at V and 3 bases at J, with 9 bases between. The CDR3 DNA sequence: TGTGCCAGCTCACCCGCCGCCGACTACAATGAGCAGTTCTTC. It specifies CASSPAADYNEQFF.

On this clonotype itself: A far larger clone lies a single base away; this is likely a read error. The V and J genes are TRBV12-3 or TRBV12-4 and TRBJ2-3; D is ambiguous. The DNA end favors TRBJ2-1, so the J call may be wrong. The CDR3 spans 15 residues. This chain's CDR3 is CASRQRDESYDEQFF. The DNA for the CDR3 is TGTGCCAGCAGACAACGAGACGAAAGCTACGATGAGCAGTTCTTC.

This clonotype was observed many times. The chain uses TRBV7-3 and TRBJ1-2, with 7 bases lining up with TRBD1. Germline loops: CDR1 SGHTA, CDR2 FQGTGA. The junction had 4 bases not matched to a gene; V was cut back by 3 bases and J by 6 bases. CDR3 length equals 13 residues. This chain's CDR3 is CASSLTGKDGYTF. The DNA for the CDR3 is TGTGCCAGCAGCTTGACAGGGAAGGATGGCTACACCTTC.

Concerning this clonotype: A far larger clone is one base from this, pointing to a likely read error. The chain joins TRBV11-3 to TRBJ2-1; D possibly corresponds to TRBD2 (5 bases). The J call may not be correct, given that the DNA end is closer to TRBJ2-5. CDR1 and CDR2 from the germline V gene are SGHNT and YENEEA. The CDR3 runs to 15 residues. The chain's CDR3 is CASSSPRESQETQYF. CDR3 nucleotide sequence: TGTGCCAGCAGCTCCCCAAGGGAGTCTCAAGAGACCCAGTACTTC.

This clonotype was seen a single time. This chain uses TRBV11-2 with TRBJ2-3, with TRBD2 identical over 11 bases. This CDR3 is built from 16 residues. The junction had 6 bases not matched to a gene; V was cut back by 1 base and J by 6 bases. CDR1 and CDR2 from the germline V gene are SGHAT and FQNNGV. CDR3 in DNA: TGTGCCAGCAGCTTAGCCCCGGGACTAGCGGCGGATACGCAGTATTTT. It codes for CASSLAPGLAADTQYF.

The sample holds many counts of this clonotype. This chain joins TRBV9 and TRBJ2-2; 10 bases fit TRBD2. The CDR3 has 14 amino acids. Trimming took 10 bases from V and 7 from J; bases not matched to a gene: 10. Germline values: CDR1 SGDLS, CDR2 YYNGEE. The CDR3 loop is CASRTSGWDGELFF. As DNA, the CDR3 is TGTGCCTCCCGGACTAGCGGATGGGACGGGGAGCTGTTTTTT.

In its sample, this clonotype was seen many times. The chain uses TRBV7-2 and TRBJ2-3; D not resolved. Germline V gene sequence: CDR1 SGHTA, CDR2 FQGNSA. The CDR3 runs to 13 residues. Deletions cut 1 base from V and 6 bases from J, with 8 bases between. The CDR3 DNA follows: TGTGCCAGCAGCTTAGTTATCGGGGATACGCAGTATTTT. This codes for CASSLVIGDTQYF. Full variable domain (outside the CDR3, taken from reference TRBV7-2 and TRBJ2-3): GAGVSQSPSNKVTEKGKDVELRCDPISGHTALYWYRQSLGQGLEFLIYFQGNSAPDKSGLPSDRFSAERTGGSVSTLTIQRTQQEDSAVYLCASSLVIGDTQYFGPGTRLTVL.

This clonotype was seen at least ten times. The rearrangement uses TRBV27 and TRBJ2-3, with D perhaps assigned TRBD1 or TRBD2 (5 bases each). CDR3 length equals 17 residues. The germline V and J ends were trimmed by 2 bases and 4 bases, with 19 bases remaining between them. The germline V gene encodes CDR1 MNHEY and CDR2 SMNVEV (reference sequence). The CDR3 is CASSLGRGRQGADTQYF. As DNA, the CDR3 is TGTGCCAGCAGTTTAGGTAGGGGACGGCAAGGGGCAGATACGCAGTATTTT.

The V gene is TRBV28, the J gene TRBJ2-2, with D tentatively TRBD1 or TRBD2 (7 bases each). CDR1 is MDHEN and CDR2 is SYDVKM in the germline V gene. The ends were cut back, 2 bases at V and 6 bases at J, with 13 bases in the middle. The CDR3 has 15 amino acids. CDR3 coding DNA: TGTGCCAGCAGTTTAAACCAGGGGGGGTCCGGGGAGCTGTTTTTT. It encodes CASSLNQGGSGELFF.

As for this clonotype: This probably arose from a read error, given a far larger clone one base away. The chain is built from TRBV11-3 and TRBJ2-1; TRBD2 agrees at 9 bases. CDR1 is SGHNT and CDR2 is YENEEA in the germline V gene. CDR3 length: 19 residues. The CDR3 DNA reads TGTGCCAGCAGCGTCAAACTAGCGGGCTACACCCCGGGGGACAATGAGCGGTTCTTC. It yields the protein CASSVKLAGYTPGDNERFF.

This clonotype was counted ten times or more. This sequence joins TRBV7-9 and TRBJ1-1; D remains unclear. The V end lost 4 bases, the J end lost 4 bases, and 13 bases lay between the germline ends. The CDR3 runs 14 residues. CDR1 and CDR2 (germline): SEHNR, FQNEAQ (reference sequence). CDR3 loop: CASSSRVPATEAFF. The CDR3 DNA is TGTGCCAGCAGCTCTAGGGTCCCGGCCACTGAAGCTTTCTTT.

The chain combines TRBV4-1 with TRBJ2-1; 7 bases fit TRBD2. CDR3 length: 17 residues. Germline V gene data show CDR1 as MGHRA and CDR2 as YSYEKL. V lost 8 bases, J lost 5 bases, and 18 bases stayed unmatched. CDR3 DNA sequence: TGCGCCAGCCGTATGATGGCTAGCGGAGACCCCCACAATGAGCAGTTCTTC. Translated, it gives CASRMMASGDPHNEQFF.

This clonotype occurred many times. The rearrangement links TRBV27 to TRBJ1-6, with TRBD1 as a possible D gene (5 bases). Deletions cut 7 bases from V and 7 bases from J, with 11 bases between. Germline V gives CDR1 MNHEY, CDR2 SMNVEV (reference sequence). This CDR3 has 13 residues. CDR3 sequence (DNA): TGTGCCAGCACATGGGACCGCAATTCACCCCTCCACTTT. The encoded protein is CASTWDRNSPLHF.

The V call is TRBV7-2, the J call TRBJ2-3; 10 positions agree with TRBD1. Germline V CDR1 and CDR2: SGHTA, FQGNSA. This CDR3 is built from 16 residues. Trimming took 2 bases from V and 4 from J; bases not matched to a gene: 6. CDR3 in DNA: TGTGCCAGCAGCTTACTCGGGACAGGGGTTCCAGATACGCAGTATTTT. It codes for CASSLLGTGVPDTQYF.

Ten or more counts support this clonotype. This sequence joins TRBV6-2 or TRBV6-3 and TRBJ1-5, with 7 nucleotides matching TRBD1. The CDR3 spans 15 residues. Per the germline V gene, CDR1 is MNHEY and CDR2 is SVGEGT. With 5 bases clipped from V and 5 bases from J, the junction kept 9 bases outside the gene matches. In nucleotides, the CDR3 is TGTGCCAGCAGTGACGGGACAGCCTTCTATCAGCCCCAGCATTTT. Translated, it gives CASSDGTAFYQPQHF.